Many counts were recorded for the clone carrying this TCR beta chain. Its antigen remains unidentified. The junction departs from the called germline gene at one end, perhaps through a read error. This sample was taken from a study of T cells after posttransplantation cyclophosphamide. Study conclusions and caveats: Recipient CMV seropositivity and CMV reactivation strongly tracked TRB clonality. TRB overlap between skin or GI tissue T cells and blood was limited. Donor CD8+ memory clones often dominated recipient blood repertoires at later times.

Here immunoSEQ multiplex PCR was the method, and the copy in TCRdb shows in-frame clones only, minus some. Observed in the sample are 40,000 to 55,000 clones, none of them singletons. CDR1 and CDR2 (germline): MNHEY, SMNVEV (reference sequence). The CDR3 has 9 amino acids. Sequencing input: PBMCs. This sequence joins TRBV27 and TRBJ2-7; weak D call: TRBD2 (5 bases). The origin of this receptor is a man aged 35-49 years in good health, CMV-negative, and a related stem cell transplant donor. The DNA of the CDR3 is TGTGCCAGCAGGAGGGAAAGGTTTTTC. Translation: CASRRERFF.